This record covers a single T cell receptor beta chain. Its antigen is unknown. The record originates from a study of glioma-infiltrating T cells. Study-wide points: Tissue-blood divergence was below expectation in non-neoplastic patients, above in gliomas.

Amplification of TCR alpha and beta CDR3 regions from RNA used iRepertoire nested multiplex PCR. TCRdb re-called the multiplex PCR reads with MiXCR, one entry per CDR3 protein. The profile covers about 45,000 distinct CDR3 sequences, with approximately 20% appearing a single time and around 6.3% taken by the ten largest. The material sequenced was glioma tissue, nonneoplastic brain tissue, or PBMCs (not recorded which). The clonotype was recovered from a human donor with low-grade glioma or glioblastoma, undergoing nonglioma brain surgery, or in good health (not recorded which).

CDR3 sequence reads: CVSSDGGSNYGYTF. The CDR3 DNA reads as TGTGTTAGCAGTGATGGGGGAAGTAACTATGGCTACACCTTC. V gene TRBV2 combines with J gene TRBJ1-2; tentative D call: TRBD1 (5 bases). This CDR3 has 14 residues. CDR1 is SNHLY, CDR2 FYNNEI, per germline. Based on the CDR3 plus reference TRBV2 and TRBJ1-2, the full variable domain is EPEVTQTPSHQVTQMGQEVILRCVPISNHLYFYWYRQILGQKVEFLVSFYNNEISEKSEIFDDQFSVERPDGSNFTLKIRSTKLEDSAMYFCVSSDGGSNYGYTFGSGTRLTVV.